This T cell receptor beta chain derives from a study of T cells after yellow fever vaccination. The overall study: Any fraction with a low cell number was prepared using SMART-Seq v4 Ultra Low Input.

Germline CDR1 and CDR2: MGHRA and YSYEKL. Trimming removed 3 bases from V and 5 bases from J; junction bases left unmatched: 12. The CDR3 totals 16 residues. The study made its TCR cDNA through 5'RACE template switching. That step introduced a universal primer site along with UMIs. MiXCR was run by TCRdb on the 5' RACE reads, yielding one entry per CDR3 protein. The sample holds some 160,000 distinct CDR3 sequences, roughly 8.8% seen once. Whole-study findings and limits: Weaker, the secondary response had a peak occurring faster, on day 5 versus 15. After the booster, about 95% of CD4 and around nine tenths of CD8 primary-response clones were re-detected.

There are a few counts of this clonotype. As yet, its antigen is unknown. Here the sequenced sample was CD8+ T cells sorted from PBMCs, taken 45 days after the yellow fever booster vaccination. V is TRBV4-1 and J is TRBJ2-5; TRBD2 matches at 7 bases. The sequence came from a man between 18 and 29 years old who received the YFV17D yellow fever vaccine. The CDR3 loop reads CASSHALGGSGETQYF. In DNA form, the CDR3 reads TGCGCCAGCAGCCATGCCTTGGGGGGGTCGGGTGAGACCCAGTACTTC.